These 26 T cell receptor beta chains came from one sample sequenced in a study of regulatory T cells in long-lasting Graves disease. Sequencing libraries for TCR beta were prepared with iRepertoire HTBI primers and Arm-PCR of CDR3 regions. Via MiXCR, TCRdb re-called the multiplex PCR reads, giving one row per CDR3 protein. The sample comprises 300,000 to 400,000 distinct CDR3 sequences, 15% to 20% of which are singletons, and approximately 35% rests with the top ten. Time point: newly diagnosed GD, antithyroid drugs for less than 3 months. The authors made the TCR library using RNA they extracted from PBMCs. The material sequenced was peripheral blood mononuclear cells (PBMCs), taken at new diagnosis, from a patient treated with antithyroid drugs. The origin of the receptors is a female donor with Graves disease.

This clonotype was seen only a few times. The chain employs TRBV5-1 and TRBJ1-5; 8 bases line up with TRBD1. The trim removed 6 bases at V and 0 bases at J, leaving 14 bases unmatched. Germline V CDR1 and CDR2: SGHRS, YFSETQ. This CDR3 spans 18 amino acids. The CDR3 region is CASIKDRDKWSSNQPQHF. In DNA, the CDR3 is TGCGCCAGCATTAAGGACAGGGATAAGTGGTCTAGCAATCAGCCCCAGCATTTT.

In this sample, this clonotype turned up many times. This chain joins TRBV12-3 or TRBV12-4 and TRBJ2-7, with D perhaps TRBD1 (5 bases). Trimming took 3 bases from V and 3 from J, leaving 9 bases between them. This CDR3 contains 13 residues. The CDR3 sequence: CASSFRVGYEQYF. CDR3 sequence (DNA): TGTGCCAGCAGTTTCAGGGTGGGCTACGAGCAGTACTTC.

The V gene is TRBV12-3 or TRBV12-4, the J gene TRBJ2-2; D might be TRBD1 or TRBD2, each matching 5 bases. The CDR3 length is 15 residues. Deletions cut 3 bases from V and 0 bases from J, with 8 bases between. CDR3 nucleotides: TGTGCCAGCAGTTTCGGGGCCACGAACACCGGGGAGCTGTTTTTT. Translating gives CASSFGATNTGELFF.

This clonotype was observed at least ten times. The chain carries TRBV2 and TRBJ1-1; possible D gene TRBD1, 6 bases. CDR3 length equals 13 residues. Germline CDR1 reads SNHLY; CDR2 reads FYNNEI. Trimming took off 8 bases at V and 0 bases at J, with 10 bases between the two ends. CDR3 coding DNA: TGTGCCAGCGAGGGGGTGGTGAACACTGAAGCTTTCTTT. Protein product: CASEGVVNTEAFF. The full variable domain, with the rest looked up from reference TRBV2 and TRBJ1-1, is EPEVTQTPSHQVTQMGQEVILRCVPISNHLYFYWYRQILGQKVEFLVSFYNNEISEKSEIFDDQFSVERPDGSNFTLKIRSTKLEDSAMYFCASEGVVNTEAFFGQGTRLTVV.

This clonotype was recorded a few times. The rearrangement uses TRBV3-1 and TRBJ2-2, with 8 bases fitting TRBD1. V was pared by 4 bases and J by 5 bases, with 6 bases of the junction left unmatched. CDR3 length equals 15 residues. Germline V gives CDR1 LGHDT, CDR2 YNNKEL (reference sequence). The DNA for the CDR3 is TGTGCCAGCAGCCTTTGGACAGGGCGGACCGGGGAGCTGTTTTTT. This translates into CASSLWTGRTGELFF.

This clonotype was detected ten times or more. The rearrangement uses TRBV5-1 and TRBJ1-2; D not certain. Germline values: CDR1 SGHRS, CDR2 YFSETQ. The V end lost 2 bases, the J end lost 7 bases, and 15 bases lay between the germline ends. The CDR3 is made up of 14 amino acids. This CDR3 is CASSFGSSAAGYTF. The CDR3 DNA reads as TGCGCCAGCAGCTTCGGGTCGTCCGCCGCTGGCTACACCTTC.

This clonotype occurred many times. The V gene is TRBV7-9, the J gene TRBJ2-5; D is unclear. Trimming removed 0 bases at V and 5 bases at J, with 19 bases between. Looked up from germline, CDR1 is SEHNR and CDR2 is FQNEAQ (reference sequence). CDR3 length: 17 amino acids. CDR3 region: CASSLAVETSYEETQYF. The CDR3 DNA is TGTGCCAGCAGCTTAGCGGTTGAGACATCCTACGAGGAGACCCAGTACTTC.

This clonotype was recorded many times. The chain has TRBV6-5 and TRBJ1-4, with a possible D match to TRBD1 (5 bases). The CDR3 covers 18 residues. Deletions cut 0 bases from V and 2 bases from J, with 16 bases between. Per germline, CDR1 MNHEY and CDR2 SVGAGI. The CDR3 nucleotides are TGTGCCAGCAGTTACTCGCCCGCCGGGGGGACGACTAATGAAAAACTGTTTTTT. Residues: CASSYSPAGGTTNEKLFF.

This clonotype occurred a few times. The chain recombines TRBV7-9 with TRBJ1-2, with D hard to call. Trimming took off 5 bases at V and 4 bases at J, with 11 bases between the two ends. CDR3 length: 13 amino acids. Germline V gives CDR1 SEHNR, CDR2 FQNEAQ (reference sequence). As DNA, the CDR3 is TGTGCCAGCAGCCCCCCAGGCCTCTATGGCTACACCTTC. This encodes CASSPPGLYGYTF.

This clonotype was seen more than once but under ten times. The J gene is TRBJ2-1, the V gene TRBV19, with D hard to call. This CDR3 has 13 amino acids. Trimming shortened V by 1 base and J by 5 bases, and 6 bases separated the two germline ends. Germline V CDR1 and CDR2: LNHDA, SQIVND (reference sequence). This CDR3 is CASSIGTNNEQFF. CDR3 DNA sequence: TGTGCCAGTAGTATAGGGACCAACAATGAGCAGTTCTTC.

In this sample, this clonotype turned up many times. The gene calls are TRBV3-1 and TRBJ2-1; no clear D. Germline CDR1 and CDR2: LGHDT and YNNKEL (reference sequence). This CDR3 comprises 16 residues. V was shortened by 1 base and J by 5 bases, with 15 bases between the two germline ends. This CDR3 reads CASSQARVIRDNEQFF. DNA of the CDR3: TGTGCCAGCAGCCAAGCCCGGGTCATAAGGGACAATGAGCAGTTCTTC.

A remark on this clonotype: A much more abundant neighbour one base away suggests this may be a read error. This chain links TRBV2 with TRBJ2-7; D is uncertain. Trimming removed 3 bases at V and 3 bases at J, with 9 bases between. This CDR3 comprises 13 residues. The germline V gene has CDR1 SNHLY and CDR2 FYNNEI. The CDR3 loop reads CASSERFDYEQYF. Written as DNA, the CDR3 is TGTGCCAGCAGTGAGCGGTTCGACTACGAGCAGTACTTC. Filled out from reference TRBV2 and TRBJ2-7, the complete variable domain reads EPEVTQTPSHQVTQMGQEVILRCVPISNHLYFYWYRQILGQKVEFLVSFYNNEISEKSEIFDDQFSVERPDGSNFTLKIRSTKLEDSAMYFCASSERFDYEQYFGPGTRLTVT.

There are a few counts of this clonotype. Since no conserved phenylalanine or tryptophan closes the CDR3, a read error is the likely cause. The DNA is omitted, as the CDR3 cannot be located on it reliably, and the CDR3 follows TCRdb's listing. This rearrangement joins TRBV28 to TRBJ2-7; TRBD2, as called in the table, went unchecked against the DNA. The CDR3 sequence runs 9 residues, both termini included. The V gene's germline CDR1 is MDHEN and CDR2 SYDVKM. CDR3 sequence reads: CASSSGLAG.

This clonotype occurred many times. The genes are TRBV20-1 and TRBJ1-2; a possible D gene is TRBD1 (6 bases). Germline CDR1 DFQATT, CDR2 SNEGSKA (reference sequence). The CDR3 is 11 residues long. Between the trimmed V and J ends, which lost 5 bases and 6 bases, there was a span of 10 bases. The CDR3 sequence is CSASTGNGYTF. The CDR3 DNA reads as TGCAGTGCTTCTACAGGGAATGGCTACACCTTC.

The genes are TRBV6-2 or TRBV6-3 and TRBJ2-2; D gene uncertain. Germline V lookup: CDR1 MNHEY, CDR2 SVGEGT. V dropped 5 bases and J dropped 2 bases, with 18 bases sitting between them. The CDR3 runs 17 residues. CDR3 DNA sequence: TGTGCCAGCAGTAGTGTACTGGCAGCTTATAACACCGGGGAGCTGTTTTTT. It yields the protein CASSSVLAAYNTGELFF.

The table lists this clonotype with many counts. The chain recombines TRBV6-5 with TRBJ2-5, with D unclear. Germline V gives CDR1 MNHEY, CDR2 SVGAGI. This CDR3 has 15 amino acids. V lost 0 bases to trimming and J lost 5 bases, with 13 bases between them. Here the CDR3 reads CASSYSGVGRETQYF. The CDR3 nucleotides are TGTGCCAGCAGTTACTCTGGTGTTGGTAGGGAGACCCAGTACTTC.

The CDR3, as DNA: TGTGCCAGCAGATGGGACATCAGAGGGAACACTGAAGCTTTCTTT. It yields the protein CASRWDIRGNTEAFF. The gene calls are TRBV2 and TRBJ1-1; D is perhaps TRBD1 (6 bases). There are 15 residues in the CDR3. The germline gives CDR1 SNHLY, CDR2 FYNNEI. V gave up 6 bases and J gave up 1 base, with 15 bases separating them.

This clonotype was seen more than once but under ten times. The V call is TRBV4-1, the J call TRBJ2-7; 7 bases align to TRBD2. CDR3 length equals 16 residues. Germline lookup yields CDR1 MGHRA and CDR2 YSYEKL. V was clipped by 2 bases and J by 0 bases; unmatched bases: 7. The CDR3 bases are TGCGCCAGCAGCCAATCCTCGACTAGCTACTCCTACGAGCAGTACTTC. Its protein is CASSQSSTSYSYEQYF.

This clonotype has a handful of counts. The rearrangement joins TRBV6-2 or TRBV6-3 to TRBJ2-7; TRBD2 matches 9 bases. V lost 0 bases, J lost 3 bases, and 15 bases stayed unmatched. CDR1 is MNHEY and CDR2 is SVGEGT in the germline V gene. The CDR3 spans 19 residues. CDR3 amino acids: CASSYSGRGRAWGGYEQYF. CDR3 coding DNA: TGTGCCAGCAGTTACTCGGGGCGCGGGAGGGCTTGGGGAGGCTACGAGCAGTACTTC.

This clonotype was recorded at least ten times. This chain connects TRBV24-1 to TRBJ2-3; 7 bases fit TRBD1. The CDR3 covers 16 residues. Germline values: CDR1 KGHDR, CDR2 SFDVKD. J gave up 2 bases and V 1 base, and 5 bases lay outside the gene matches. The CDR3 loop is CATSDLGDSHTDTQYF. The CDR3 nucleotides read TGTGCCACCAGTGATTTAGGGGACAGCCACACAGATACGCAGTATTTT.

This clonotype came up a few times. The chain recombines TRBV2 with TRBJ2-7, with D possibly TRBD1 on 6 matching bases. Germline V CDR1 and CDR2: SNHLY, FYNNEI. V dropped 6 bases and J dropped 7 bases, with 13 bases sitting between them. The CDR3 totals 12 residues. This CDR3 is CASRLGAEEQYF. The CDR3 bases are TGTGCCAGCAGGTTGGGGGCCGAGGAGCAGTACTTC.

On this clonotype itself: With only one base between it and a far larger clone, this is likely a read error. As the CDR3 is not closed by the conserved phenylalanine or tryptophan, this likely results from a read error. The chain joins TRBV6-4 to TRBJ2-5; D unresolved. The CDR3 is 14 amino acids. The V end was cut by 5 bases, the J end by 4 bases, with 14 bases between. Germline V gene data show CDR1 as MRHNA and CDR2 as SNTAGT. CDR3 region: CASSTKSAGETQYS. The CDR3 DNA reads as TGTGCCAGCAGTACCAAAAGCGCAGGAGAGACCCAGTACTCC.

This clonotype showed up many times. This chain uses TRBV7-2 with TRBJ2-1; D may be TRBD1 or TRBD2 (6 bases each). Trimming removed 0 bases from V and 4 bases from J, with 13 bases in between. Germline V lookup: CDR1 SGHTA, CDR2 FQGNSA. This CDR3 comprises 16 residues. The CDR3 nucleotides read TGTGCCAGCAGCTTAGCGGTCGGGGGCGCTTACAATGAGCAGTTCTTC. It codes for CASSLAVGGAYNEQFF.

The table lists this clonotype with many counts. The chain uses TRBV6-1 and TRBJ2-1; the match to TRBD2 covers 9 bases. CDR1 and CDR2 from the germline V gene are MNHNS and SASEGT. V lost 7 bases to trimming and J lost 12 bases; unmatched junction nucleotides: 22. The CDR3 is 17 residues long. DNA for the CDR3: TGTGCCAGCACCCTGCGCGCACTAGCGGGTGTCGGGGTGCGGCAGTTCTTC. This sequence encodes CASTLRALAGVGVRQFF.

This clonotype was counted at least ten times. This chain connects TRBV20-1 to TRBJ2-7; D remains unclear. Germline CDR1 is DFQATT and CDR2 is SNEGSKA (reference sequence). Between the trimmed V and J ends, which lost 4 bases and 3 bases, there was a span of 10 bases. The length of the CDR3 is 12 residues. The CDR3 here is CSATSDLYEQYF. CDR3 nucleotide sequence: TGCAGTGCTACGTCGGACCTCTACGAGCAGTACTTC.

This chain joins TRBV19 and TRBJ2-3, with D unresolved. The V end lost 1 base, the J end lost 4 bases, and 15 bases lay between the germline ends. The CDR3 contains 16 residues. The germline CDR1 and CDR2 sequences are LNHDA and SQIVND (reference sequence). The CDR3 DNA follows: TGTGCCAGTAGTATAGGGTCCGGACCGAGACCAGATACGCAGTATTTT. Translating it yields CASSIGSGPRPDTQYF.